This passage covers 5 T cell receptor beta chains from one sample sequenced in a study of T cell responses to AZD1222 COVID-19 vaccine. The assay was immunoSEQ multiplex PCR, and TCRdb's table has in-frame clones only and misses some. The table includes 150,000 to 190,000 clones, 85% to 90% detected once. Here the sequenced sample was peripheral blood, taken 28 days after the second AZD1222 dose. These receptors were taken from an adult who received the AZD1222 COVID-19 vaccine.

V is TRBV28 and J is TRBJ1-2; 8 positions match TRBD1. The CDR3 is made up of 12 amino acids. The trim removed 8 bases at V and 8 bases at J, leaving 7 bases unmatched. CDR1 and CDR2 (germline): MDHEN, SYDVKM. CDR3 protein: CASGTGNLGYTF. The CDR3 region has the DNA TGTGCCAGCGGGACAGGAAATTTGGGCTACACCTTC.

The chain combines TRBV7-2 with TRBJ2-2; 12 bases match TRBD2. This CDR3 region has 17 residues. The germline V gene has CDR1 SGHTA and CDR2 FQGNSA. With 2 bases clipped from V and 8 bases from J, the junction kept 9 bases outside the gene matches. CDR3 loop: CASSLSSGRAVAGELFF. CDR3 bases: TGTGCCAGCAGCTTATCTAGCGGGAGGGCTGTAGCTGGGGAGCTGTTTTTT.

V is TRBV30 and J is TRBJ2-1; TRBD1 matches at 7 bases. Germline CDR1 reads GTSNPN; CDR2 reads SVGIG (reference sequence). Losses at the gene ends were 4 bases for V and 7 bases for J; bases not matched to a gene: 1. This CDR3 comprises 11 residues. The chain's CDR3 is CAWKGQNEQFF. The DNA of the CDR3 is TGTGCCTGGAAGGGACAGAATGAGCAGTTCTTC.

This clone has just one count. V and J are TRBV7-9 and TRBJ1-1; D remains unclear. Germline assignment: CDR1 SEHNR and CDR2 FQNEAQ (reference sequence). Trimming cost V 2 bases and J 8 bases, with 18 bases left between them. The CDR3 runs to 15 residues. For the CDR3, the DNA is TGTGCCAGCAGCTTACTGGGGATTCCACTGACCGAAGCTTTCTTT. This codes for CASSLLGIPLTEAFF.

The J gene is TRBJ2-5, the V gene TRBV18; D gene uncertain. V lost 6 bases to trimming and J lost 4 bases, with 9 bases between them. Germline CDR1 KGHSH, CDR2 LQKENI. The CDR3 loop spans 12 amino acids. The CDR3 loop reads CASSPELETQYF. The DNA for the CDR3 is TGTGCCAGCTCCCCGGAGCTAGAGACCCAGTACTTC.